This TCR beta chain was recovered during a study of T cells in Graves' hyperthyroidism and ophthalmopathy. General observations from the study: Researchers report that a 13 V-J model separated ophthalmopathy from stable hyperthyroidism. Most thyroid clonotypes expanded above 0.001 appeared in blood too.

RNA transcripts served as the template for amplifying TCR beta CDR3 regions. The study used the HTBI primer set for a first-round RT-PCR of the TCR CDR3. TCRdb fed the multiplex PCR reads into MiXCR, producing one record per CDR3 protein. Among 550,000 to 800,000 distinct CDR3 sequences listed, around 15% were seen once. The table lists this clonotype with many counts. Its matching antigen is unknown. CDR1 SNHLY and CDR2 FYNNEI come from the germline V gene. This CDR3 is 13 amino acids long. With 8 bases removed from V and 4 bases from J, the gap between germline ends came to 12 bases. The clonotype was recovered from a man aged 50 to 59 with Graves' hyperthyroidism. The chain recombines TRBV2 with TRBJ2-1; D not certain. Sequenced material: blood. In DNA form, the CDR3 reads TGTGCCAGCGATCAAGGGCCTTACAATGAGCAGTTCTTC. Its translation: CASDQGPYNEQFF.